Presented here are 27 T cell receptor beta chains from one specimen sequenced in a study of control samples from healthy donors and cancer patients. Generated by immunoSEQ multiplex PCR, the TCRdb table keeps only in-frame clones and is missing some. The sample holds about 130,000 clones, just over 90% seen once. Sequenced sample: PBMCs. The receptor set was obtained from a man between 50 and 59 years old with head and neck cancer.

The genes are TRBV25-1 and TRBJ1-1, with no clear D. CDR1 and CDR2 (germline): MGHDK, SYGVNS. This CDR3 comprises 13 residues. With 7 bases removed from V and 3 bases from J, the gap between germline ends came to 12 bases. CDR3 sequence: CASKGPLHTEAFF. The DNA for the CDR3 is TGTGCCAGCAAAGGGCCCCTTCACACTGAAGCTTTCTTT.

J is TRBJ1-3 and V is TRBV19; D possibly corresponds to TRBD1 (6 bases). V was cut by 4 bases and J by 2 bases, with 15 bases left in between. In germline, CDR1 is LNHDA, CDR2 SQIVND (reference sequence). The CDR3 covers 16 residues. CDR3 DNA: TGTGCCAGTAGTAAGTTCCCCAACAGGGCTGGAAACACCATATATTTT. Its translation is CASSKFPNRAGNTIYF.

The chain carries TRBV5-1 and TRBJ1-1; D may be TRBD1 (5 bases). Trimming stripped 5 bases from V and 3 bases from J, with 14 bases between. This CDR3 region has 14 residues. CDR1 is SGHRS, CDR2 YFSETQ, per germline. DNA of the CDR3: TGCGCCAGCAGTGTTCTCGCGGGGGACACTGAAGCTTTCTTT. Translating it yields CASSVLAGDTEAFF.

This chain uses TRBV19 with TRBJ2-3; D not certain. The CDR3 is made up of 14 amino acids. CDR1 is LNHDA, CDR2 SQIVND, per germline (reference sequence). Trimming pared 6 bases from V and 4 bases from J, leaving 14 bases between. In DNA, the CDR3 is TGTGCCAGTAGCCCTTCAATCCTCGCAGATACGCAGTATTTT. It is translated as CASSPSILADTQYF.

The J gene is TRBJ1-1, the V gene TRBV6-5; no clear D gene. Trimming removed 6 bases at V and 1 base at J, with 12 bases between. The length of the CDR3 is 14 residues. Germline CDR1 is MNHEY and CDR2 is SVGAGI. CDR3 DNA sequence: TGTGCCAGCAGGGCCGGGAGCCCGAACACTGAAGCTTTCTTT. Protein sequence: CASRAGSPNTEAFF.

This clone was seen a single time. The chain couples TRBV19 to TRBJ1-4; D remains unclear. The CDR3 consists of 17 residues. Germline CDR1 and CDR2: LNHDA and SQIVND (reference sequence). Trimming pared 2 bases from V and 8 bases from J, leaving 21 bases between. The CDR3 reads CASSIMFGGKEGEKLFF. CDR3 sequence (DNA): TGTGCCAGTAGTATAATGTTCGGCGGCAAAGAGGGCGAAAAACTGTTTTTT.

The DNA of the CDR3 is TGTGCCAGCAGCTTTACAGATACGCAGTATTTT. Its translation: CASSFTDTQYF. J is TRBJ2-3 and V is TRBV5-4; D is unclear. V gave up 2 bases and J gave up 3 bases, with 1 base separating them. Germline lookup yields CDR1 SGHNT and CDR2 YYREEE (reference sequence). The CDR3 covers 11 residues.

This rearrangement joins TRBV18 to TRBJ1-3; D is unclear. CDR1 and CDR2 from the germline V gene are KGHSH and LQKENI. The V and J ends lost 1 base and 0 bases respectively, with 10 bases between them. This CDR3 is built from 16 residues. CDR3 sequence reads: CASSPQAGLSGNTIYF. The CDR3 coding sequence is TGTGCCAGCTCACCACAGGCAGGACTCTCTGGAAACACCATATATTTT. Based on the CDR3 plus reference TRBV18 and TRBJ1-3, the full variable domain is NAGVMQNPRHLVRRRGQEARLRCSPMKGHSHVYWYRQLPEEGLKFMVYLQKENIIDESGMPKERFSAEFPKEGPSILRIQQVVRGDSAAYFCASSPQAGLSGNTIYFGEGSWLTVV.

This clone was observed once. The chain recombines TRBV2 with TRBJ1-2, with TRBD1 matching 7 bases. The V gene end was trimmed by 10 bases and the J gene end by 4 bases; junction bases not matched to a gene: 9. CDR1 is SNHLY and CDR2 is FYNNEI in the germline V gene. This CDR3 region has 13 residues. The chain's CDR3 is CATLRTGGYGYTF. DNA for the CDR3: TGTGCCACCCTCAGGACAGGAGGCTATGGCTACACCTTC. Variable domain in full (rest from reference TRBV2 and TRBJ1-2): EPEVTQTPSHQVTQMGQEVILRCVPISNHLYFYWYRQILGQKVEFLVSFYNNEISEKSEIFDDQFSVERPDGSNFTLKIRSTKLEDSAMYFCATLRTGGYGYTFGSGTRLTVV.

The chain employs TRBV7-2 and TRBJ2-7; D may be TRBD1 or TRBD2 (5 bases each). Germline assignment: CDR1 SGHTA and CDR2 FQGNSA. CDR3 length equals 14 residues. The V end lost 5 bases, the J end lost 1 base, and 12 bases lay between the germline ends. CDR3 amino acids: CASSRDDQSYEQYF. CDR3 nucleotide sequence: TGTGCCAGCAGCCGGGACGATCAATCCTACGAGCAGTACTTC.

The chain carries TRBV5-1 and TRBJ2-7; D is uncertain. V lost 3 bases and J lost 0, with 13 bases in between. Looked up from germline, CDR1 is SGHRS and CDR2 is YFSETQ. This CDR3 spans 15 amino acids. The CDR3 is CASSSHITFSYEQYF. In nucleotides, the CDR3 is TGCGCCAGCAGCTCACACATCACATTCTCCTACGAGCAGTACTTC.

The V call is TRBV5-1, the J call TRBJ1-4; TRBD1 matches 9 bases. The CDR3 covers 14 residues. After removal of 3 bases from V and 7 bases from J, the junction contained 4 bases not matched to a gene. The germline V gene has CDR1 SGHRS and CDR2 YFSETQ. CDR3 sequence reads: CASSSGTGFEKLFF. For the CDR3, the DNA is TGCGCCAGCAGCTCTGGGACAGGGTTTGAAAAACTGTTTTTT.

This clone was counted once. The chain carries TRBV4-3 and TRBJ2-5, with D uncertain. CDR1 is LGHNA, CDR2 YSLEER, per germline. The CDR3 is made up of 13 amino acids. V was trimmed by 3 bases and J by 5 bases, leaving 10 bases between them. The CDR3 DNA is TGCGCCAGCAGCCAGGCAATAGCCGAGACCCAGTACTTC. Translating it yields CASSQAIAETQYF.

J is TRBJ1-4 and V is TRBV6-2 or TRBV6-3, with TRBD1 matching 10 bases. CDR1 and CDR2 (germline): MNHEY, SVGEGT. J gave up 8 bases and V 6 bases, and 6 bases lay outside the gene matches. The CDR3 totals 14 residues. The CDR3 nucleotides read TGTGCCAGCAGCCCGGACAGGGGGATCGAAAAACTGTTTTTT. Translated, it gives CASSPDRGIEKLFF.

This chain joins TRBV12-3 or TRBV12-4 and TRBJ1-6; no reliable D call. CDR3 length equals 13 residues. V dropped 6 bases and J dropped 7 bases, with 10 bases sitting between them. The CDR3 region has the DNA TGTGCCAGCAGCTCCAACCCCAATTCACCCCTCCACTTT. Residues: CASSSNPNSPLHF.

V and J are TRBV19 and TRBJ1-6; D is uncertain. CDR1 and CDR2 (germline): LNHDA, SQIVND (reference sequence). The CDR3 covers 16 residues. Trimming pared 6 bases from V and 3 bases from J, leaving 15 bases between. CDR3 loop: CASSPGRVSYNSPLHF. The CDR3 coding sequence is TGTGCCAGTAGCCCCGGGCGGGTTAGCTATAATTCACCCCTCCACTTT.

V usage is TRBV7-9 and J usage is TRBJ1-2; D is undetermined. The CDR3 sequence is 18 residues long. Trimming took 5 bases from V and 1 from J, leaving 23 bases between them. CDR1 is SEHNR and CDR2 is FQNEAQ in the germline V gene (reference sequence). The CDR3 spells CASSRTSGIASFNYGYTF. The DNA for the CDR3 is TGTGCCAGCAGCCGGACTTCAGGCATCGCTTCCTTTAACTATGGCTACACCTTC.

The chain is built from TRBV30 and TRBJ1-6; weak D call: TRBD1 (5 bases). The CDR3 loop spans 15 amino acids. Looked up from germline, CDR1 is GTSNPN and CDR2 is SVGIG (reference sequence). Trimming left V 8 bases short and J 6 bases short, with 20 bases between. As DNA, the CDR3 is TGTGCCGGACGAGGGGTGGGTTCAGGTAATTCACCCCTCCACTTT. Translating it yields CAGRGVGSGNSPLHF.

The chain uses TRBV5-1 and TRBJ1-5; TRBD1 might be the D (6 bases). Trimming took 0 bases from V and 4 from J, leaving 8 bases between them. In germline, CDR1 is SGHRS, CDR2 YFSETQ. The CDR3 sequence is 14 residues long. CDR3: CASSLGTVNQPQHF. In nucleotides, the CDR3 is TGCGCCAGCAGCTTGGGGACAGTAAATCAGCCCCAGCATTTT.

This sequence joins TRBV5-4 and TRBJ1-1, with TRBD1 as a possible D gene (5 bases). Trimming shortened V by 2 bases and J by 1 base, and 18 bases separated the two germline ends. Germline V gene sequence: CDR1 SGHNT, CDR2 YYREEE (reference sequence). This CDR3 contains 17 residues. In DNA, the CDR3 is TGTGCCAGCAGCTTCAGAGTGACAGCTGAAAAGAACACTGAAGCTTTCTTT. Protein product: CASSFRVTAEKNTEAFF.

The chain couples TRBV7-3 to TRBJ1-3; D remains unclear. Trimming took 6 bases from V and 3 from J, leaving 12 bases between them. The CDR3 contains 14 residues. CDR1 is SGHTA, CDR2 FQGTGA, per germline. The CDR3 region is CASSLNSDGNTIYF. In DNA form, the CDR3 reads TGTGCCAGCAGTCTTAACAGCGATGGAAACACCATATATTTT.

The rearrangement joins TRBV5-4 to TRBJ2-1, with 9 nucleotides matching TRBD1. The length of the CDR3 is 16 residues. In germline, CDR1 is SGHNT, CDR2 YYREEE (reference sequence). J was trimmed by 3 bases and V by 3 bases; bases with no gene match: 7. The CDR3 DNA is TGTGCCAGCAGCTGGACCGGGACAGGGTTCTACAATGAGCAGTTCTTC. It specifies CASSWTGTGFYNEQFF.

The chain links TRBV4-3 to TRBJ1-6; no reliable D call. Germline assignment: CDR1 LGHNA and CDR2 YSLEER. Trimming cost V 1 base and J 7 bases, with 14 bases left between them. This CDR3 comprises 16 residues. This CDR3 reads CASSQVFGFRNSPLHF. The CDR3 coding sequence is TGCGCCAGCAGCCAAGTTTTCGGATTTCGAAATTCACCCCTCCACTTT.

The chain has TRBV29-1 and TRBJ2-7; 8 bases are shared with TRBD2. The CDR3 length is 17 residues. Losses at the gene ends were 4 bases for V and 7 bases for J; bases not matched to a gene: 21. The germline V gene has CDR1 SQVTM and CDR2 ANQGSEA. The CDR3 coding sequence is TGCAGCGTTGTATGGCGGGGAAGAGGACTAGCTCAGGGGGAGCAGTACTTC. This gives the protein CSVVWRGRGLAQGEQYF.

This chain links TRBV19 with TRBJ1-2; no clear D gene. This CDR3 region has 14 residues. Germline CDR1 LNHDA, CDR2 SQIVND (reference sequence). V dropped 4 bases and J dropped 4 bases, with 13 bases sitting between them. Written as DNA, the CDR3 is TGTGCCAGTAGTACTAGCCGGGCCCCCTATGGCTACACCTTC. It codes for CASSTSRAPYGYTF.

The gene calls are TRBV20-1 and TRBJ2-5, with 7 bases aligning to TRBD2. Germline CDR1 and CDR2: DFQATT and SNEGSKA (reference sequence). V shed 3 bases, J shed 3 bases, and the junction held 4 bases outside the gene matches. This CDR3 has 13 residues. This chain's CDR3 is CSASRLAEETQYF. The DNA of the CDR3 is TGCAGTGCTAGTCGGCTAGCGGAAGAGACCCAGTACTTC.

About this clone itself: An end of the junction differs from the germline gene, which may be a read error. V gene TRBV14 combines with J gene TRBJ1-2; 10 bases map to TRBD1. The germline V gene encodes CDR1 SGHDN and CDR2 FVKESK. The CDR3 extends over 15 amino acids. The CDR3 DNA reads as TGTGCCGGCAGCCAGGACAGGGGGAACCTTTATGGCTACACCTTC. Its protein is CAGSQDRGNLYGYTF. Using reference TRBV14 and TRBJ1-2 for the parts outside the CDR3, the full variable domain is EAGVTQFPSHSVIEKGQTVTLRCDPISGHDNLYWYRRVMGKEIKFLLHFVKESKQDESGMPNNRFLAERTGGTYSTLKVQPAELEDSGVYFCAGSQDRGNLYGYTFGSGTRLTVV.